The entry below gives a single T cell receptor beta chain sequence along with its context. The antigen is unknown. This sample stems from a study of cytomegalovirus exposure and HLA in healthy donors. About the research overall: When fewer than 400 donors were genotyped, 81% of them were found to fall in the Caucasian-associated ancestry cluster.

Use of 60 Vbeta and 13 Jbeta primers characterized the PCR. TCRdb's table, derived via immunoSEQ multiplex PCR, lists solely in-frame clones and lacks some. Counted here are some 200,000 clones, about 90% occurring once; the ten biggest clones make up over 0.2%. Study-level points and caveats: Cytomegalovirus association was assigned to 150 to 200 TCR beta chains. Later, an analysis showed that TCR beta chains associated with HLA were more clonally expanded than others that were equally common. Accurate predictions that matched the HLA-A and HLA-B alleles of most subjects were reportedly made from TCR beta sequences.

The V end was cut by 1 base, the J end by 4 bases, with 11 bases between. This CDR3 has 15 amino acids. Germline-derived CDR1 and CDR2 are LNHDA and SQIVND (reference sequence). Specimen: PBMCs. The genes are TRBV19 and TRBJ1-5, with D uncertain. The source is a girl in the first two years of life in good health and CMV-seronegative. CDR3 amino acids: CASSIVSGGNQPQHF. As DNA, the CDR3 is TGTGCCAGTAGTATAGTGTCCGGCGGGAATCAGCCCCAGCATTTT.